These 10 T cell receptor beta chains came from one sample sequenced in a study of CD8 T cells in Susac syndrome. cDNA came from around 0.5 to 1 ug RNA primed by random hexamers. TCRdb called the immunoSEQ multiplex PCR reads again in MiXCR, with one record for every CDR3 protein. This table has fewer than 80,000 distinct CDR3 sequences, approximately 93% appearing once. The sequenced sample was CD8+ T cells from PBMCs. Receptor source: a human donor with Susac syndrome.

This chain connects TRBV5-4 to TRBJ1-1; 9 nucleotides match TRBD1. The CDR3 totals 15 residues. Losses at the gene ends were 2 bases for V and 1 base for J; bases not matched to a gene: 3. Germline V gene data show CDR1 as SGHNT and CDR2 as YYREEE (reference sequence). The CDR3 loop is CASSLRGQGNTEAFF. The CDR3 region has the DNA TGTGCCAGCAGCTTAAGGGGACAGGGGAACACTGAAGCTTTCTTT.

The genes are TRBV5-1 and TRBJ2-7, with a tentative D call TRBD1 (6 bases). Trimming cost V 1 base and J 3 bases, with 11 bases left between them. The germline V gene has CDR1 SGHRS and CDR2 YFSETQ. The CDR3 contains 14 residues. The CDR3 loop is CASSLTQGNYEQYF. DNA for the CDR3: TGCGCCAGCAGCTTGACACAGGGCAACTACGAGCAGTACTTC.

This chain connects TRBV4-1 to TRBJ1-2; D unclear. V was cut by 3 bases and J by 4 bases, with 3 bases left in between. The V gene's germline CDR1 is MGHRA and CDR2 YSYEKL. This CDR3 region has 11 residues. Here the CDR3 DNA reads TGCGCCAGCAGCCATTCCTATGGCTACACCTTC. This gives the protein CASSHSYGYTF.

This clonotype was picked up a small number of times. This chain links TRBV9 with TRBJ2-1; D not certain. Germline CDR1 and CDR2: SGDLS and YYNGEE. The CDR3 extends over 9 amino acids. The V gene lost 7 bases and the J gene lost 8 bases, with 4 bases spanning the gap. In nucleotides, the CDR3 is TGTGCCAGCGGCGATGAGCAGTTCTTC. This codes for CASGDEQFF.

The chain couples TRBV9 to TRBJ2-4, with 7 bases lining up with TRBD1. J lost 7 bases, V lost 4 bases, and 2 bases had no gene match. The CDR3 length is 12 residues. Germline V lookup: CDR1 SGDLS, CDR2 YYNGEE. The CDR3 sequence: CASSPGQNIQYF. The CDR3 nucleotides are TGTGCCAGCAGCCCGGGACAGAACATTCAGTACTTC.

This clonotype was seen a single time. The CDR3 loop is CASSPTQGTSYNEQFF. The CDR3 DNA sequence: TGTGCCAGCAGCCCAACACAGGGAACTTCTTACAATGAGCAGTTCTTC. V is TRBV7-9 and J is TRBJ2-1; D perhaps matches TRBD1 (6 bases). V was pared by 5 bases and J by 4 bases, with 18 bases between. This CDR3 region has 16 residues. Germline lookup yields CDR1 SEHNR and CDR2 FQNEAQ (reference sequence).

V gene TRBV29-1 combines with J gene TRBJ1-2, with D possibly matching TRBD1 (5 bases). CDR3 length: 14 amino acids. Germline loops: CDR1 SQVTM, CDR2 ANQGSEA. V dropped 1 base and J dropped 0 bases, with 9 bases sitting between them. CDR3 sequence reads: CSVEGQQTNYGYTF. CDR3 DNA sequence: TGCAGCGTTGAAGGACAGCAAACTAACTATGGCTACACCTTC.

The rearrangement links TRBV2 to TRBJ1-1; D not resolved. Germline loops: CDR1 SNHLY, CDR2 FYNNEI. The CDR3 consists of 12 residues. Trimming pared 4 bases from V and 1 base from J, leaving 4 bases between. The CDR3 protein is CASSARNTEAFF. The CDR3 DNA is TGTGCCAGCAGTGCCAGGAACACTGAAGCTTTCTTT.

The chain links TRBV29-1 to TRBJ2-6, with D tentatively TRBD1 (5 bases). Trimming removed 1 base from V and 0 bases from J, with 13 bases in between. CDR1 and CDR2 from the germline V gene are SQVTM and ANQGSEA. The CDR3 has 17 residues. The CDR3 DNA reads as TGCAGCGTTGAAGGGGGCAGGATGAGCTCTGGGGCCAACGTCCTGACTTTC. This codes for CSVEGGRMSSGANVLTF. Complete variable domain (other parts from reference TRBV29-1 and TRBJ2-6): SAVISQKPSRDICQRGTSLTIQCQVDSQVTMMFWYRQQPGQSLTLIATANQGSEATYESGFVIDKFPISRPNLTFSTLTVSNMSPEDSSIYLCSVEGGRMSSGANVLTFGAGSRLTVL.

This clonotype showed up just once. V is TRBV7-9 and J is TRBJ2-1; 9 positions agree with TRBD1. CDR1 is SEHNR and CDR2 is FQNEAQ in the germline V gene (reference sequence). The J segment lost 4 bases and the V segment lost 5 bases, leaving 9 bases of the junction unmatched. CDR3 length equals 16 residues. The CDR3 region has the DNA TGTGCCAGCAGCCGAGTCGGGACAGGGTTTTACAATGAGCAGTTCTTC. Amino acids: CASSRVGTGFYNEQFF.